Sequencing of this T cell receptor (beta chain) was carried out in a study of cytomegalovirus exposure and HLA in healthy donors. Notes on the study in general: It was approximately 150 TCR beta chains that were listed as cytomegalovirus-associated.

Comments on this clone: What it recognizes is unknown.

Sequenced by immunoSEQ multiplex PCR; TCRdb stores in-frame clones only, minus some. The data show about 76,000 clones, about 94% seen once. V lost 7 bases and J 2 bases, leaving 16 bases between the germline ends. CDR1 and CDR2 (germline): SGHRS, YFSETQ. The CDR3 consists of 14 residues. The rearrangement links TRBV5-1 to TRBJ2-7; tentative D call: TRBD1 (6 bases). This receptor was taken from a man younger than 35 in good health and CMV-seropositive. Sequencing used PBMCs. CDR3 residues: CASRTPGTTYEQYF. The CDR3, as DNA: TGCGCCAGCCGGACTCCCGGGACAACCTACGAGCAGTACTTC. Full variable domain (missing parts from reference TRBV5-1 and TRBJ2-7): KAGVTQTPRYLIKTRGQQVTLSCSPISGHRSVSWYQQTPGQGLQFLFEYFSETQRNKGNFPGRFSGRQFSNSRSEMNVSTLELGDSALYLCASRTPGTTYEQYFGPGTRLTVT.